The next 9 T cell receptor beta chains were all read from a single sample in a study of blood T cell repertoires in COVID-19. The protocol was immunoSEQ multiplex PCR, while the TCRdb copy is restricted to in-frame clones and leaves out a portion. The data show roughly 500,000 clones, roughly nine tenths seen once. Sequencing was carried out using peripheral blood. Every receptor here comes from a young man with COVID-19, enrolled during active disease.

V gene TRBV9 combines with J gene TRBJ1-6, with 8 bases fitting TRBD1. V shed 0 bases, J shed 14 bases, and the junction held 7 bases outside the gene matches. The germline V gene has CDR1 SGDLS and CDR2 YYNGEE. The CDR3 sequence is 14 residues long. CDR3 nucleotides: TGTGCCAGCAGCGTAGAGACAGGGGAAGGGACCCTCCACTTT. It is translated as CASSVETGEGTLHF.

This chain uses TRBV6-5 with TRBJ2-7, with D perhaps TRBD2 (6 bases). V was shortened by 6 bases and J by 4 bases, with 16 bases between the two germline ends. CDR1 MNHEY and CDR2 SVGAGI come from the germline V gene. The CDR3 extends over 14 amino acids. The CDR3 here is CASSLGTSQYEQYF. For the CDR3, the DNA is TGTGCCAGCAGCCTAGGGACTTCCCAATACGAGCAGTACTTC.

The CDR3 loop is CASSLVAGEAFF. The CDR3, as DNA: TGTGCCAGCAGTTTAGTGGCAGGTGAAGCTTTCTTT. This sequence joins TRBV12-3 or TRBV12-4 and TRBJ1-1; D uncertain. The CDR3 consists of 12 residues. V was trimmed by 1 base and J by 7 bases, leaving 7 bases between them.

This clone was seen more than once but under ten times. The chain combines TRBV5-4 with TRBJ2-1; 10 nucleotides align to TRBD2. The length of the CDR3 is 17 residues. The germline V gene has CDR1 SGHNT and CDR2 YYREEE (reference sequence). V lost 0 bases and J lost 7; bases outside the gene matches: 10. The CDR3 bases are TGTGCCAGCAGCTTGGGGCCTTCCCCTAGCGGGAGAAATGAGCAGTTCTTC. This translates into CASSLGPSPSGRNEQFF. Variable domain in full (rest from reference TRBV5-4 and TRBJ2-1): ETGVTQSPTHLIKTRGQQVTLRCSSQSGHNTVSWYQQALGQGPQFIFQYYREEENGRGNFPPRFSGLQFPNYSSELNVNALELDDSALYLCASSLGPSPSGRNEQFFGPGTRLTVL.

This chain joins TRBV6-5 and TRBJ2-3, with D unclear. In germline, CDR1 is MNHEY, CDR2 SVGAGI. Trimming took 4 bases from V and 3 from J, leaving 14 bases between them. The CDR3 sequence is 15 residues long. CDR3 amino acids: CASSLGRHDTDTQYF. The CDR3 region has the DNA TGTGCCAGCAGTTTGGGTAGACACGATACAGATACGCAGTATTTT.

This clone has a single count. The V and J genes are TRBV11-2 and TRBJ2-1, with TRBD2 matching over 9 bases. CDR1 SGHAT and CDR2 FQNNGV come from the germline V gene. Trimming cost V 3 bases and J 7 bases; bases outside gene matches: 13. The CDR3 covers 17 residues. This CDR3 is CASSFLFLAGRGNEQFF. CDR3 DNA: TGTGCCAGCAGCTTTCTTTTCCTAGCGGGAAGAGGGAATGAGCAGTTCTTC. Supplemented by reference TRBV11-2 and TRBJ2-1, the full variable domain reads EAGVAQSPRYKIIEKRQSVAFWCNPISGHATLYWYQQILGQGPKLLIQFQNNGVVDDSQLPKDRFSAERLKGVDSTLKIQPAKLEDSAVYLCASSFLFLAGRGNEQFFGPGTRLTVL.

The chain joins TRBV4-1 to TRBJ2-2; possibly TRBD2 for D (6 bases). The V and J ends lost 3 bases and 2 bases respectively, with 16 bases between them. Germline V CDR1 and CDR2: MGHRA, YSYEKL. This CDR3 has 17 amino acids. The CDR3 loop reads CASSHFLLAKNTGELFF. The DNA of the CDR3 is TGCGCCAGCAGCCACTTCCTCCTAGCGAAAAACACCGGGGAGCTGTTTTTT.

This chain uses TRBV10-2 with TRBJ1-2, with a tentative D call TRBD1 (6 bases). This CDR3 spans 16 amino acids. V lost 1 base and J lost 6, with 18 bases in between. CDR1 and CDR2 (germline): WSHSY, SAAADI. This chain's CDR3 is CASSEFTSGDRDGYTF. CDR3 nucleotide sequence: TGCGCCAGCAGTGAGTTCACGTCAGGGGATCGAGATGGCTACACCTTC.

This clone was picked up one time. The rearrangement uses TRBV3-1 (or the pseudogene TRBV3-2) and TRBJ1-2; 8 bases map to TRBD1. V trimming: 4 bases; J trimming: 7 bases; junction bases outside the gene matches: 14. There are 16 residues in the CDR3. CDR1 and CDR2 (germline): LGHDT, YNNKEL (reference sequence). CDR3 amino acids: CASSPFGWTGSGGYTF. CDR3 coding DNA: TGTGCCAGCAGCCCGTTCGGTTGGACAGGGTCCGGTGGCTACACCTTC.